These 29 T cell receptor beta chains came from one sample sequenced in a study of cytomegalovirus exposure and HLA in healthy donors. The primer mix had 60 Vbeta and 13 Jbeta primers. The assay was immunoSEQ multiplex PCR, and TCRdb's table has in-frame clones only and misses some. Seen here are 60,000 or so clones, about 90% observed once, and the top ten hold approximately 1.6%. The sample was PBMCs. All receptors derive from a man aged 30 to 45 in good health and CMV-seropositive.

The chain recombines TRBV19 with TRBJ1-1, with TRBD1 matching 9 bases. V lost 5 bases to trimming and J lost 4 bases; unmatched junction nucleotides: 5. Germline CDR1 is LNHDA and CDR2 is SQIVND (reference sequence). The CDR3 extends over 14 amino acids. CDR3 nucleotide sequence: TGTGCCAGTAGTCCCTTGACAGGGGGCACTGAAGCTTTCTTT. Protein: CASSPLTGGTEAFF.

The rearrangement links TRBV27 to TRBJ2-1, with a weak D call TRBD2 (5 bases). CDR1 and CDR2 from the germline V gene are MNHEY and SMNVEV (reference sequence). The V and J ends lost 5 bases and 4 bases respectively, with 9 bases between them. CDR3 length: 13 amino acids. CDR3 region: CASSPLAYNEQFF. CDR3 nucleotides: TGTGCCAGCAGTCCCTTAGCGTACAATGAGCAGTTCTTC.

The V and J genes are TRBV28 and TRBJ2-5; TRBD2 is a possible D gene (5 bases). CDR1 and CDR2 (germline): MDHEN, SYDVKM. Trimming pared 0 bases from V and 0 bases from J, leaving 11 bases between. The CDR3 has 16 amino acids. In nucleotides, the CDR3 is TGTGCCAGCAGTTTATGGCGGACGCGGGACCAAGAGACCCAGTACTTC. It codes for CASSLWRTRDQETQYF.

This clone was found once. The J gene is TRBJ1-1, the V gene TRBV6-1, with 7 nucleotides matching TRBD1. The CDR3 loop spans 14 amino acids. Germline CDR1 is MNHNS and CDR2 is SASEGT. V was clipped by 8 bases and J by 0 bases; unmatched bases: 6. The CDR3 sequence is CASGSGGMNTEAFF. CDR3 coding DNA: TGTGCCAGCGGTTCAGGGGGAATGAACACTGAAGCTTTCTTT.

The CDR3 here is CASRALAGVYEQYF. In nucleotides, the CDR3 is TGTGCCAGCAGGGCTCTAGCGGGAGTCTACGAGCAGTACTTC. The rearrangement joins TRBV11-2 to TRBJ2-5; the match to TRBD2 covers 10 bases. The DNA end is more similar to TRBJ2-7, so the J call may be wrong. Germline CDR1 SGHAT, CDR2 FQNNGV. This CDR3 contains 14 residues.

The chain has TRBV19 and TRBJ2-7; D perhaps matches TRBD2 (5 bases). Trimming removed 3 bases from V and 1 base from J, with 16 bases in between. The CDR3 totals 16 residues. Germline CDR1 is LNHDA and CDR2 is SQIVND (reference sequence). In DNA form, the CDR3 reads TGTGCCAGTAGTATCCAAGGCGGCGAGGGATCCTACGAGCAGTACTTC. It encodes CASSIQGGEGSYEQYF.

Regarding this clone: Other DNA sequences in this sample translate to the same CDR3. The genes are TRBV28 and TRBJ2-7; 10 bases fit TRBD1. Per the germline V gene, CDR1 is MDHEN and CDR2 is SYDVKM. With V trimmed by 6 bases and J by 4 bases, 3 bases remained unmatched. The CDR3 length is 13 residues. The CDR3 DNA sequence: TGTGCCAGCAGGGGGACAGGGGATTACGAGCAGTACTTC. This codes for CASRGTGDYEQYF.

The CDR3 loop is CASSTVPGGYTF. The CDR3 nucleotides read TGTGCCAGCAGCACGGTCCCTGGTGGCTACACCTTC. The chain carries TRBV28 and TRBJ1-2; no definite D call. This CDR3 region has 12 residues. CDR1 and CDR2 from the germline V gene are MDHEN and SYDVKM. Trimming pared 6 bases from V and 7 bases from J, leaving 12 bases between.

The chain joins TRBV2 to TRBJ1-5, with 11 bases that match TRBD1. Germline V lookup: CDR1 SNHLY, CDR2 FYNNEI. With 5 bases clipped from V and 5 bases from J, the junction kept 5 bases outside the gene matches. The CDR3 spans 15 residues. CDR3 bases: TGTGCCAGCAGTCCCCGGGACAGGGGGGATCAGCCCCAGCATTTT. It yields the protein CASSPRDRGDQPQHF.

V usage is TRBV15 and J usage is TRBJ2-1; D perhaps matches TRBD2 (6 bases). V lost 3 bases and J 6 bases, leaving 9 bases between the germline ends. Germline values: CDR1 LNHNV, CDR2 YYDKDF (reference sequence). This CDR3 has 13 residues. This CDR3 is CATSRFSGNEQFF. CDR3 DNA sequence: TGTGCCACCAGCAGGTTTAGCGGCAATGAGCAGTTCTTC.

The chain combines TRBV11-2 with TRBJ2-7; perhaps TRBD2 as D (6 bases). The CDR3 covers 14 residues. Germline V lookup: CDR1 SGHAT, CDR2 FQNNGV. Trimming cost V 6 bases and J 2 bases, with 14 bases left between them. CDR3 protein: CASSSGLNTYEQYF. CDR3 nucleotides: TGTGCCAGCAGTTCGGGACTCAATACCTACGAGCAGTACTTC.

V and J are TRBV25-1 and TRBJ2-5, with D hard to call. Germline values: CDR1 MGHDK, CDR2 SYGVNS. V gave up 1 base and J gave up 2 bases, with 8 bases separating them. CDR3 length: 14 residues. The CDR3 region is CASSEWAPQETQYF. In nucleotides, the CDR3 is TGTGCCAGCAGTGAATGGGCACCGCAAGAGACCCAGTACTTC.

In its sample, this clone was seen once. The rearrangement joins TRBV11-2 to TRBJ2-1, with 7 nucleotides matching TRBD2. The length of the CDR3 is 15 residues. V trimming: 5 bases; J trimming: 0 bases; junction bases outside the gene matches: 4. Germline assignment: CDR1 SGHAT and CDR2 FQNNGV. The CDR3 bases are TGTGCCAGCAGCGACGGGGGGAGCTCCTACAATGAGCAGTTCTTC. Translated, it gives CASSDGGSSYNEQFF. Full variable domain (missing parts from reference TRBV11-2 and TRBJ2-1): EAGVAQSPRYKIIEKRQSVAFWCNPISGHATLYWYQQILGQGPKLLIQFQNNGVVDDSQLPKDRFSAERLKGVDSTLKIQPAKLEDSAVYLCASSDGGSSYNEQFFGPGTRLTVL.

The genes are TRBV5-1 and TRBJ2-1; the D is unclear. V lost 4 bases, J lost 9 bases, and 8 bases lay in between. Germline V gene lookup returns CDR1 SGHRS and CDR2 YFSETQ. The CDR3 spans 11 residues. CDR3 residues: CASSLGREQFF. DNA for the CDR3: TGCGCCAGCAGCCTAGGTCGTGAGCAGTTCTTC. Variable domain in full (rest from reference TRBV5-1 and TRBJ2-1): KAGVTQTPRYLIKTRGQQVTLSCSPISGHRSVSWYQQTPGQGLQFLFEYFSETQRNKGNFPGRFSGRQFSNSRSEMNVSTLELGDSALYLCASSLGREQFFGPGTRLTVL.

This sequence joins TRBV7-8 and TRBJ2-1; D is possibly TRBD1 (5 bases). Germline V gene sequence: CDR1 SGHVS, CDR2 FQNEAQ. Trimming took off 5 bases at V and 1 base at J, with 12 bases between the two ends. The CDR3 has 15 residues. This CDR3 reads CASSPSRESYNEQFF. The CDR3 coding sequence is TGTGCCAGCAGCCCGTCCAGGGAATCCTACAATGAGCAGTTCTTC.

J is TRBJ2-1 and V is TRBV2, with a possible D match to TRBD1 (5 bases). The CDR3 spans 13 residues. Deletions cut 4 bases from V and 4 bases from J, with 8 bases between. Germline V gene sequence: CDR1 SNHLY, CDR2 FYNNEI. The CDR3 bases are TGTGCCAGCAGTGGGGGCGAGTACAATGAGCAGTTCTTC. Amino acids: CASSGGEYNEQFF.

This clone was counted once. CDR3 protein: CASSERPGNYGYTF. The CDR3 DNA reads as TGTGCCAGCAGTGAACGGCCAGGGAACTATGGCTACACCTTC. The rearrangement joins TRBV6-1 to TRBJ1-2, with a possible D match to TRBD1 (5 bases). CDR1 MNHNS and CDR2 SASEGT come from the germline V gene. V was trimmed by 2 bases and J by 2 bases, leaving 9 bases between them. The CDR3 totals 14 residues.

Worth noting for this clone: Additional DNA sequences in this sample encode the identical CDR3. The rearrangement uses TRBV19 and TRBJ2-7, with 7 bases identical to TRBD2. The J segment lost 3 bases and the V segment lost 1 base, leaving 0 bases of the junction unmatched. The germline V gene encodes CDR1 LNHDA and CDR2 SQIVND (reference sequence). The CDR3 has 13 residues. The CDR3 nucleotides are TGTGCCAGTAGTATAGCGGGAGGCTACGAGCAGTACTTC. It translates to CASSIAGGYEQYF.

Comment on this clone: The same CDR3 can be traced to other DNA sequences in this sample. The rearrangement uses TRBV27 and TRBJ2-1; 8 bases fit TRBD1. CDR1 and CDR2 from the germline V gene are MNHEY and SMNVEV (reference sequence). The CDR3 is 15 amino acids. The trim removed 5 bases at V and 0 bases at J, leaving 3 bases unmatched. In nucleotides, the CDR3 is TGTGCCAGCAGTATTGACAGGGGCTCCTACAATGAGCAGTTCTTC. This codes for CASSIDRGSYNEQFF.

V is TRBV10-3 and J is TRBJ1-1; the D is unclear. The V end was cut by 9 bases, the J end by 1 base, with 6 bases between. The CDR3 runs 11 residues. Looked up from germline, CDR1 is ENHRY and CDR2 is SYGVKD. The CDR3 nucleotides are TGTGCCATTTCCCAGAACACTGAAGCTTTCTTT. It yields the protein CAISQNTEAFF.

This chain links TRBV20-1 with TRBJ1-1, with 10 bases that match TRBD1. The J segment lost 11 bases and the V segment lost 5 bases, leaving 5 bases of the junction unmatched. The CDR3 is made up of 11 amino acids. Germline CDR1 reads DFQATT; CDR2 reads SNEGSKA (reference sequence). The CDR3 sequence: CSAWTGGGAFF. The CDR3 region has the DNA TGCAGTGCTTGGACAGGGGGTGGTGCTTTCTTT.

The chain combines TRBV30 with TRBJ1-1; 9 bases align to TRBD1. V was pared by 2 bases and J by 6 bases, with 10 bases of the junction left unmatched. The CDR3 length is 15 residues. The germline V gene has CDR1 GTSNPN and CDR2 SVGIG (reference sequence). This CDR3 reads CAWSPLGQGMAEAFF. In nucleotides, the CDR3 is TGTGCCTGGAGTCCTTTAGGACAGGGGATGGCTGAAGCTTTCTTT.

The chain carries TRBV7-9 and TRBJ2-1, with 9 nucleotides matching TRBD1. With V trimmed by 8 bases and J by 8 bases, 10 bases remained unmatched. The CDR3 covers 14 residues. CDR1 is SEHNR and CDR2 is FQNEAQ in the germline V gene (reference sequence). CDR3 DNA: TGTGCCAGCCGAAACAGGGGGCCGGGGGATGAGCAGTTCTTC. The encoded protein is CASRNRGPGDEQFF.

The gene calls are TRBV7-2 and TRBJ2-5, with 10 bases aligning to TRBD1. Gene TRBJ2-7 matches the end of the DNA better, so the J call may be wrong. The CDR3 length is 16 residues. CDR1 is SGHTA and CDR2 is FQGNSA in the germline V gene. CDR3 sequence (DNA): TGTGCCAGCAGCTTAGCGCTCGGGACAGGGGCCTACGAGCAGTACTTC. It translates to CASSLALGTGAYEQYF.

This CDR3 reads CASSRNRNRYNEQFF. CDR3 nucleotides: TGTGCCAGCAGCCGCAACAGGAACCGCTACAATGAGCAGTTCTTC. This chain connects TRBV4-2 to TRBJ2-1; D might be TRBD1 (5 bases). This CDR3 contains 15 residues. V shed 4 bases and J shed 3 bases, with 13 bases lying between them. Germline CDR1 and CDR2: LGHNA and YNFKEQ.

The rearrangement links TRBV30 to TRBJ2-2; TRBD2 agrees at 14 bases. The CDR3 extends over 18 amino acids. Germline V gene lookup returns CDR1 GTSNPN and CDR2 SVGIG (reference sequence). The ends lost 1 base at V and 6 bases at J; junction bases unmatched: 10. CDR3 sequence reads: CAWSAPFGTSGSAGELFF. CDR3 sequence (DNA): TGTGCCTGGAGTGCCCCATTCGGGACTAGCGGGAGTGCCGGGGAGCTGTTTTTT.

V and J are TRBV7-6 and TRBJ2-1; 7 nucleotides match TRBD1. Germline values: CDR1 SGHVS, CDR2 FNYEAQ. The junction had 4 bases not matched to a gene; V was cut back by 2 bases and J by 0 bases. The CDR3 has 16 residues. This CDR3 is CASSLWAGGSYNEQFF. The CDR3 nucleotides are TGTGCCAGCAGCTTATGGGCAGGGGGCTCCTACAATGAGCAGTTCTTC.

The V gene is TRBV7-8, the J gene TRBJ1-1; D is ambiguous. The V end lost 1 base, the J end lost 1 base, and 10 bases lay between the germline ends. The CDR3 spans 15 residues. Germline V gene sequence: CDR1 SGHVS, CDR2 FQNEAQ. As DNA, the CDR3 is TGTGCCAGCAGCTTAGGAGCGGGGTGGAACACTGAAGCTTTCTTT. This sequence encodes CASSLGAGWNTEAFF.

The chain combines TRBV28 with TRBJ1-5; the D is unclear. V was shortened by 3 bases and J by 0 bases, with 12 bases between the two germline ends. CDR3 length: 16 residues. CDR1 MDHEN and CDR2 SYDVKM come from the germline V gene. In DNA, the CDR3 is TGTGCCAGCAGTTTTCAAGAGGTTTATAGCAATCAGCCCCAGCATTTT. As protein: CASSFQEVYSNQPQHF.